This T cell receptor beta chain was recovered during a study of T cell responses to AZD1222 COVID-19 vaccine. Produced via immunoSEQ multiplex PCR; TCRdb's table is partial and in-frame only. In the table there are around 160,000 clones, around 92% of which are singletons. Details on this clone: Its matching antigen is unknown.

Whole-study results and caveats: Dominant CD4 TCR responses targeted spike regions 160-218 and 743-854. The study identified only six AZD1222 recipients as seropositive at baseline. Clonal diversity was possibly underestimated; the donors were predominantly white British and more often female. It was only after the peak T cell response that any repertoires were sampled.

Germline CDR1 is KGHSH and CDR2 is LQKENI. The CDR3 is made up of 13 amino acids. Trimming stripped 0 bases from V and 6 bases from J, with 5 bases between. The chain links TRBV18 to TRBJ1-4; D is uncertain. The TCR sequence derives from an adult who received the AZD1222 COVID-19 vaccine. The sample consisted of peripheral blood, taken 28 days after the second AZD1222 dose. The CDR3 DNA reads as TGTGCCAGCTCACCACCGGAGTATGAAAAACTGTTTTTT. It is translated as CASSPPEYEKLFF.